The next 6 T cell receptor beta chains were all read from a single sample in a study of Graves' ophthalmopathy and Graves' hyperthyroidism (dated by TCRdb to 2017 to 2018). Sequencing instrument: Illumina HiSeq 2000. TCR beta CDR3 regions were amplified from RNA transcripts for repertoire sequencing. The first round of RT-PCR was done with HTBI primers and the Qiagen OneStep RT-PCR kit, and was followed by a second round of multiplex PCR, then size selection and purification. The public reads were reprocessed in TCRdb via fastp at Q25 and MiXCR, keeping in-frame beta chains. Records with the same CDR3 protein are collapsed into one entry carrying the most frequent genes and DNA. Counted in this sample were 1 million to 1.3 million distinct CDR3 sequences; about two fifths of them appeared once. The ten largest clones represent 11% of the sample. The sequenced sample consisted of peripheral blood or thyroid tissue (not recorded which). Receptors were obtained from an adult man with Graves' hyperthyroidism.

This clonotype appeared many times. This chain links TRBV30 with TRBJ2-6; 7 nucleotides align to TRBD1. With V trimmed by 6 bases and J by 4 bases, 6 bases remained unmatched. Germline V gene data show CDR1 as GTSNPN and CDR2 as SVGIG (reference sequence). The CDR3 sequence is 14 residues long. The CDR3 DNA is TGTGCCTGTATGGACAGGACCGGGGCCAACGTCCTGACTTTC. This codes for CACMDRTGANVLTF. Drawing the rest from reference TRBV30 and TRBJ2-6, the complete variable domain is SQTIHQWPATLVQPVGSPLSLECTVEGTSNPNLYWYRQAAGRGLQLLFYSVGIGQISSEVPQNLSASRPQDRQFILSSKKLLLSDSGFYLCACMDRTGANVLTFGAGSRLTVL.

The gene calls are TRBV29-1 and TRBJ1-1; the match to TRBD1 covers 7 bases. In germline, CDR1 is SQVTM, CDR2 ANQGSEA. The CDR3 is made up of 13 amino acids. The CDR3 loop reads CAGGGQSNTEAFF. CDR3 DNA sequence: TGCGCAGGAGGGGGACAGTCCAACACTGAAGCTTTCTTT. Drawing the rest from reference TRBV29-1 and TRBJ1-1, the complete variable domain is SAVISQKPSRDICQRGTSLTIQCQVDSQVTMMFWYRQQPGQSLTLIATANQGSEATYESGFVIDKFPISRPNLTFSTLTVSNMSPEDSSIYLCAGGGQSNTEAFFGQGTRLTVV.

The chain is built from TRBV25-1 and TRBJ1-2, with TRBD1 matching 8 bases. This CDR3 is 21 amino acids long. The trim removed 2 bases at V and 8 bases at J, leaving 28 bases unmatched. In germline, CDR1 is MGHDK, CDR2 SYGVNS. The CDR3 DNA sequence: TGTGCCAGCAGTGAAGGGGTTTCGGCAAGGACAGGGAAGGAACGGGGAGGAGGCTACACCTTC. Translated: CASSEGVSARTGKERGGGYTF.

This clonotype has more than one count but fewer than ten. The junction differs from germline at one of its ends, possibly a read error. The chain couples TRBV10-2 to TRBJ1-1; D gene uncertain. This CDR3 is 12 amino acids long. The germline gives CDR1 WSHSY, CDR2 SAAADI. The CDR3 reads CASRKLGTEAFF. The CDR3 nucleotides read TGTGCCAGCAGGAAATTAGGAACTGAAGCTTTCTTT.

This clonotype was picked up many times. The chain uses TRBV19 and TRBJ2-5; TRBD1 agrees at 9 bases. The CDR3 spans 14 residues. The V segment lost 1 base and the J segment 4 bases; nucleotides outside the gene matches: 1. Germline CDR1 reads LNHDA; CDR2 reads SQIVND (reference sequence). As DNA, the CDR3 is TGTGCCAGTAGTATAGTGGACAGGGGAGAGACCCAGTACTTC. Translated: CASSIVDRGETQYF.

The J gene is TRBJ1-2, the V gene TRBV2; no firm D call. This CDR3 has 12 residues. Germline CDR1 reads SNHLY; CDR2 reads FYNNEI. Trimming removed 3 bases at V and 13 bases at J, with 15 bases between. The CDR3 is CASSDPGGLFTF. DNA of the CDR3: TGTGCCAGCAGTGACCCGGGAGGACTGTTCACCTTC.